This TCR beta chain was sequenced in a study of response to subunit inactivated influenza vaccine. Study findings and constraints: Only a handful of new T cells, the authors suggested, are recruited with each seasonal influenza vaccination.

Note on this clonotype: What it binds is not known.

Germline loops: CDR1 DFQATT, CDR2 SNEGSKA (reference sequence). The CDR3 runs to 13 residues. The J segment lost 0 bases and the V segment lost 5 bases, leaving 3 bases of the junction unmatched. TCRdb used MiXCR to reprocess the RT-PCR reads, holding one entry per CDR3 protein. The sample records around 790,000 distinct CDR3 sequences, over 20% being singletons. This receptor was identified in a man between 45 and 60 years old who received an inactivated influenza vaccine. The chain couples TRBV20-1 to TRBJ1-2; TRBD1 aligns across 7 bases. The source was PBMCs from blood, collected less than 6 days after vaccination. The CDR3 loop reads CSAPDRTNYGYTF. The CDR3 DNA sequence: TGCAGTGCTCCGGACAGGACTAACTATGGCTACACCTTC.